Below, 20 T cell receptor beta chains from the same sample are listed, as sequenced in a study of blood T cells in healthy people across ages. Primed by a sample-barcoded 5' primer and a J-beta primer mix, a second PCR proceeded for about 7 to 11 cycles. TCRdb re-called the 5' RACE reads through MiXCR, storing one row per CDR3 protein. The sample contains over 950,000 distinct CDR3 sequences, roughly two fifths of which appear only once. Specimen: blood. The receptors were gathered from a young man in good health.

This clonotype was seen many times. V usage is TRBV29-1 and J usage is TRBJ2-5; D is possibly TRBD1 (6 bases). V gave up 3 bases and J gave up 2 bases, with 10 bases separating them. The CDR3 sequence is 13 residues long. CDR1 is SQVTM, CDR2 ANQGSEA, per germline. This CDR3 reads CSVETGQQETQYF. For the CDR3, the DNA is TGCAGCGTTGAGACAGGACAACAAGAGACCCAGTACTTC.

The chain links TRBV10-3 to TRBJ1-1, with D tentatively TRBD1 (5 bases). Germline V lookup: CDR1 ENHRY, CDR2 SYGVKD. The germline V and J ends were trimmed by 6 bases and 1 base, with 15 bases remaining between them. CDR3 length: 15 residues. DNA for the CDR3: TGTGCCATCAGGCGAACCCGGGACGGGAACACTGAAGCTTTCTTT. Amino acid sequence: CAIRRTRDGNTEAFF.

CDR3 sequence (DNA): TGCGCCAGCAGCCAAGATACAGACGGTAGGGGTTTGGGCTACACCTTC. Translated: CASSQDTDGRGLGYTF. The chain has TRBV4-3 and TRBJ1-2; D is possibly TRBD1 (5 bases). CDR3 size: 16 residues. Trimming shortened V by 0 bases and J by 8 bases, and 19 bases separated the two germline ends. Germline V gives CDR1 LGHNA, CDR2 YSLEER.

The chain employs TRBV20-1 and TRBJ2-1, with a tentative D call TRBD2 (6 bases). The germline V gene has CDR1 DFQATT and CDR2 SNEGSKA (reference sequence). Trimming pared 0 bases from V and 0 bases from J, leaving 18 bases between. CDR3 length equals 18 residues. This CDR3 is CSARDDWQAGDSYNEQFF. In DNA, the CDR3 is TGCAGTGCTAGAGACGACTGGCAAGCGGGCGACTCCTACAATGAGCAGTTCTTC.

This clonotype appeared a few times. The chain is built from TRBV4-2 and TRBJ2-3; tentatively, D is TRBD2 (5 bases). The CDR3 extends over 17 amino acids. The V gene's germline CDR1 is LGHNA and CDR2 YNFKEQ. Trimming stripped 0 bases from V and 0 bases from J, with 13 bases between. The CDR3 loop reads CASSQEGLALSTDTQYF. CDR3 DNA sequence: TGTGCCAGCAGCCAAGAGGGTCTAGCCCTTAGCACAGATACGCAGTATTTT.

The V and J genes are TRBV12-5 and TRBJ2-3, with 13 bases identical to TRBD2. CDR1 and CDR2 (germline): LGHNT, FRNRAP. This CDR3 is 17 amino acids long. V was clipped by 1 base and J by 3 bases; unmatched bases: 4. CDR3 protein: CASGLGPGLAGTDTQYF. CDR3 nucleotides: TGTGCTAGTGGTTTGGGCCCGGGACTAGCGGGGACAGATACGCAGTATTTT.

This chain joins TRBV20-1 and TRBJ1-2; 7 nucleotides agree with TRBD1. The CDR3 has 14 residues. CDR1 and CDR2 from the germline V gene are DFQATT and SNEGSKA (reference sequence). Losses at the gene ends were 3 bases for V and 6 bases for J; bases not matched to a gene: 10. CDR3 coding DNA: TGCAGTGCTAGTCCAGGGGGTCGTCTGGATGGCTACACCTTC. This gives the protein CSASPGGRLDGYTF.

The rearrangement uses TRBV29-1 and TRBJ1-6, with D unresolved. V shed 5 bases and J shed 14 bases, with 13 bases lying between them. This CDR3 contains 11 residues. Germline loops: CDR1 SQVTM, CDR2 ANQGSEA. The CDR3 reads CSVLDLGTLHF. The CDR3 DNA sequence: TGCAGCGTTCTGGACCTGGGGACCCTCCACTTT.

Only a few counts were recorded for this clonotype. The chain joins TRBV20-1 to TRBJ2-3, with TRBD2 identical over 9 bases. The CDR3 has 16 amino acids. The V and J ends lost 0 bases and 2 bases, in that order; junction bases with no gene match: 6. Germline loops: CDR1 DFQATT, CDR2 SNEGSKA (reference sequence). CDR3 protein: CSARDPLAGFTDTQYF. The CDR3 nucleotides are TGCAGTGCTAGAGACCCCCTAGCGGGGTTCACAGATACGCAGTATTTT.

This chain uses TRBV20-1 with TRBJ2-1; 9 bases align to TRBD2. The tail of the sequence fits TRBJ2-7 better, so the J call may be wrong. The CDR3 is 15 residues long. Germline values: CDR1 DFQATT, CDR2 SNEGSKA (reference sequence). The CDR3 region is CSATDPGLAYNEQYF. The CDR3 DNA is TGCAGTGCTACCGATCCGGGACTAGCCTACAATGAGCAGTACTTC.

This clonotype was seen a few times. The chain recombines TRBV20-1 with TRBJ1-2, with D perhaps matching TRBD1 (6 bases). The germline V gene encodes CDR1 DFQATT and CDR2 SNEGSKA (reference sequence). This CDR3 spans 17 amino acids. The V end was cut by 0 bases, the J end by 0 bases, with 17 bases between. The DNA of the CDR3 is TGCAGTGCTAGAGATGGGGGCCGGGGCAGACCTAACTATGGCTACACCTTC. It is translated as CSARDGGRGRPNYGYTF.

This clonotype was found a few times. V usage is TRBV28 and J usage is TRBJ2-3, with D uncertain. The germline V gene has CDR1 MDHEN and CDR2 SYDVKM. Trimming left V 1 base short and J 1 base short, with 9 bases between. This CDR3 region has 15 residues. The CDR3 spells CASSLSFRRTDTQYF. The CDR3 nucleotides are TGTGCCAGCAGTTTATCTTTTCGCCGCACAGATACGCAGTATTTT.

The chain recombines TRBV27 with TRBJ2-3; D is possibly TRBD2 (6 bases). This CDR3 spans 16 amino acids. V was pared by 5 bases and J by 2 bases, with 17 bases between. Germline V CDR1 and CDR2: MNHEY, SMNVEV (reference sequence). The CDR3 loop reads CASSQTDRGNTDTQYF. The CDR3 nucleotides are TGTGCCAGCAGTCAGACGGACCGGGGGAACACAGATACGCAGTATTTT.

The chain uses TRBV9 and TRBJ2-1; 9 nucleotides align to TRBD1. The CDR3 loop spans 13 amino acids. V lost 4 bases and J lost 8; bases outside the gene matches: 4. CDR1 and CDR2 (germline): SGDLS, YYNGEE. The CDR3 protein is CASSSRTGDEQFF. CDR3 bases: TGTGCCAGCAGCTCCCGGACAGGGGATGAGCAGTTCTTC. Supplemented by reference TRBV9 and TRBJ2-1, the full variable domain reads DSGVTQTPKHLITATGQRVTLRCSPRSGDLSVYWYQQSLDQGLQFLIQYYNGEERAKGNILERFSAQQFPDLHSELNLSSLELGDSALYFCASSSRTGDEQFFGPGTRLTVL.

As regards this clonotype: Germline is not matched at one junction end, which may reflect a read error. This chain joins TRBV7-2 and TRBJ1-5; unclear D gene. Germline CDR1 reads SGHTA; CDR2 reads FQGNSA. The CDR3 has 17 amino acids. This chain's CDR3 is CAGSFKPGQSPNQPQHF. CDR3 nucleotide sequence: TGTGCCGGCAGCTTTAAACCGGGTCAGTCTCCTAATCAGCCCCAGCATTTT.

This clonotype was picked up a small number of times. This sequence joins TRBV10-3 and TRBJ2-2; perhaps TRBD2 as D (6 bases). Germline V lookup: CDR1 ENHRY, CDR2 SYGVKD. This CDR3 comprises 17 residues. Trimming removed 0 bases from V and 5 bases from J, with 16 bases in between. CDR3 loop: CAISESGTRDSTGELFF. The CDR3 DNA follows: TGTGCCATCAGTGAGTCGGGCACCCGGGACTCAACCGGGGAGCTGTTTTTT.

The chain combines TRBV20-1 with TRBJ2-1; D not resolved. The germline CDR1 and CDR2 sequences are DFQATT and SNEGSKA (reference sequence). The CDR3 covers 14 residues. The V and J ends lost 5 bases and 0 bases respectively, with 11 bases between them. CDR3 region: CSAPDSSSYNEQFF. The CDR3, as DNA: TGCAGTGCTCCCGACTCTAGCTCCTACAATGAGCAGTTCTTC.

This clonotype has a handful of counts. The rearrangement uses TRBV12-3 or TRBV12-4 and TRBJ1-2; 9 bases line up with TRBD1. The CDR3 loop spans 14 amino acids. The V and J ends lost 6 bases and 7 bases, in that order; junction bases with no gene match: 9. The CDR3 loop is CASSPGQGGSGYTF. DNA of the CDR3: TGTGCCAGCAGCCCGGGACAGGGAGGTTCTGGCTACACCTTC.

On this clonotype itself: A much bigger clone sits one base away, suggesting this may be a read error. V and J are TRBV4-1 and TRBJ1-2, with 8 bases lining up with TRBD1. Germline-derived CDR1 and CDR2 are MGHRA and YSYEKL. With V trimmed by 2 bases and J by 2 bases, 13 bases remained unmatched. The CDR3 has 18 residues. The CDR3 sequence is CASSQQPSATGANYGYTF. The CDR3, as DNA: TGCGCCAGCAGCCAACAACCCAGCGCGACAGGGGCCAACTATGGCTACACCTTC.

This clonotype was counted between two and nine times. The V and J genes are TRBV6-5 and TRBJ1-1, with a weak D call TRBD1 (5 bases). The V gene's germline CDR1 is MNHEY and CDR2 SVGAGI. The CDR3 is 14 amino acids. The ends were cut back, 7 bases at V and 0 bases at J, with 12 bases in the middle. CDR3 region: CASTPTAMNTEAFF. The CDR3 DNA is TGTGCCAGCACCCCGACAGCGATGAACACTGAAGCTTTCTTT.